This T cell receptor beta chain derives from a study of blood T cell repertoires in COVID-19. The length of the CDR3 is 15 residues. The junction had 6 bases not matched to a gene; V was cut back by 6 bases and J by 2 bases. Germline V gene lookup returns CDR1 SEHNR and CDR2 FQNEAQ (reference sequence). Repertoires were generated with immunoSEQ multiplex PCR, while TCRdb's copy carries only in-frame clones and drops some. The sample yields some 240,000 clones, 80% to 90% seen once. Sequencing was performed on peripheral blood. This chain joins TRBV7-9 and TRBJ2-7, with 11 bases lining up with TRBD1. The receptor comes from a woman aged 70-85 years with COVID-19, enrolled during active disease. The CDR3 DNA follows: TGTGCCAGCAGTCCCGGGACAGGGGGTCCCTACGAGCAGTACTTC. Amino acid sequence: CASSPGTGGPYEQYF.